One and the same sample provided the 22 T cell receptor beta chains below, sequenced in a study of blood T cells in healthy people across ages. A J-beta primer mix and a sample-barcoded 5' primer were used in a second PCR of roughly 7 to 12 cycles. Via MiXCR, TCRdb re-called the 5' RACE reads, giving one row per CDR3 protein. The sample contains around 710,000 distinct CDR3 sequences, more than 40% of which appear only once. The sequenced sample was blood. The receptor set was obtained from a woman aged 60-75 years in good health.

This clonotype has a handful of counts. The V and J genes are TRBV5-6 and TRBJ2-7, with 11 bases matching TRBD1. This CDR3 is built from 13 residues. J lost 7 bases, V lost 3 bases, and 3 bases had no gene match. Germline CDR1 reads SGHDT; CDR2 reads YYEEEE. The CDR3 region is CASSWDRGTEQYF. DNA of the CDR3: TGTGCCAGCAGCTGGGACAGGGGGACGGAGCAGTACTTC.

The chain couples TRBV13 to TRBJ2-5; no reliable D call. V dropped 5 bases and J dropped 11 bases, with 24 bases sitting between them. The CDR3 has 15 amino acids. Germline lookup yields CDR1 PRHDT and CDR2 FYEKMQ (reference sequence). CDR3 amino acids: CASSRGDTRNGKQYF. In DNA form, the CDR3 reads TGTGCCAGCAGCCGAGGAGACACGCGGAACGGAAAGCAGTACTTC.

This chain connects TRBV20-1 to TRBJ2-5; TRBD1 agrees at 7 bases. Germline V gene sequence: CDR1 DFQATT, CDR2 SNEGSKA (reference sequence). Trimming removed 8 bases from V and 5 bases from J; junction bases left unmatched: 8. The CDR3 length is 12 residues. The CDR3 reads CSTEGARETQYF. The CDR3, as DNA: TGCAGTACAGAGGGGGCGCGGGAGACCCAGTACTTC.

The chain carries TRBV5-1 and TRBJ1-4; D is ambiguous. V shed 0 bases and J shed 6 bases, with 0 bases lying between them. The germline V gene has CDR1 SGHRS and CDR2 YFSETQ. The CDR3 consists of 11 residues. The CDR3 sequence is CASSLDEKLFF. The CDR3 region has the DNA TGCGCCAGCAGCTTGGATGAAAAACTGTTTTTT.

A note on this clonotype: A much larger clone differs from this one at a single base, so this may be a read error. The chain joins TRBV7-2 to TRBJ2-5, with 9 bases aligning to TRBD2. The length of the CDR3 is 15 residues. Germline-derived CDR1 and CDR2 are SGHTA and FQGNSA. The CDR3 loop reads CANSPRTSVQETQYF. CDR3 in DNA: TGTGCCAACAGCCCTAGGACTAGCGTCCAAGAGACCCAGTACTTC.

Only a few counts were recorded for this clonotype. The V gene is TRBV5-1, the J gene TRBJ2-1; D might be TRBD2 (5 bases). The CDR3 runs to 15 residues. Per germline, CDR1 SGHRS and CDR2 YFSETQ. Trimming cost V 0 bases and J 3 bases, with 10 bases left between them. As DNA, the CDR3 is TGCGCCAGCAGCTTGGACGGGGTCCTCTACAATGAGCAGTTCTTC. Its protein product is CASSLDGVLYNEQFF.

The sample holds many counts of this clonotype. This sequence joins TRBV29-1 and TRBJ2-7, with TRBD2 identical over 15 bases. V lost 5 bases to trimming and J lost 4 bases; unmatched junction nucleotides: 3. This CDR3 contains 14 residues. From germline, CDR1 is SQVTM and CDR2 ANQGSEA. CDR3 sequence reads: CSVLGLAGGYEQYF. As DNA, the CDR3 is TGCAGCGTTCTAGGACTAGCGGGAGGGTACGAGCAGTACTTC.

The V and J genes are TRBV5-1 and TRBJ2-1; 8 nucleotides match TRBD2. CDR3 length: 13 amino acids. Germline V lookup: CDR1 SGHRS, CDR2 YFSETQ. The V gene end was trimmed by 2 bases and the J gene end by 6 bases; junction bases not matched to a gene: 1. Written as DNA, the CDR3 is TGCGCCAGCAGCTTTAGCGGGGCCAATGAGCAGTTCTTC. Protein sequence: CASSFSGANEQFF.

There are a few counts of this clonotype. The chain carries TRBV20-1 and TRBJ2-1; D might be TRBD2 (5 bases). The CDR3 extends over 12 amino acids. Germline V gene sequence: CDR1 DFQATT, CDR2 SNEGSKA (reference sequence). Between the trimmed V and J ends, which lost 4 bases and 6 bases, there was a span of 10 bases. CDR3 in DNA: TGCAGTGCTACGGGGAGAGGCAATGAGCAGTTCTTC. The encoded protein is CSATGRGNEQFF.

This clonotype has only a few counts. The chain uses TRBV12-3 or TRBV12-4 and TRBJ2-7; tentative D call: TRBD2 (5 bases). Trimming removed 7 bases from V and 2 bases from J, with 21 bases in between. The CDR3 loop spans 16 amino acids. The CDR3 nucleotides are TGTGCCAGCATCCTAGGAGGTACGACCGGCGCCTACGAGCAGTACTTC. Its translation is CASILGGTTGAYEQYF.

The genes are TRBV28 and TRBJ1-5, with D uncertain. This CDR3 is 13 amino acids long. From germline, CDR1 is MDHEN and CDR2 SYDVKM. V lost 11 bases to trimming and J lost 1 base, with 12 bases between them. Here the CDR3 reads CAGQGYSNQPQHF. The DNA for the CDR3 is TGTGCCGGTCAAGGGTACAGCAATCAGCCCCAGCATTTT.

On this clonotype itself: At one of its ends the junction is not consistent with the germline gene, which may arise from a read error. V gene TRBV7-2 combines with J gene TRBJ2-7, with TRBD2 identical over 7 bases. CDR3 length equals 13 residues. Per germline, CDR1 SGHTA and CDR2 FQGNSA. This chain's CDR3 is CVSSASGPYEQYF. CDR3 sequence (DNA): TGTGTCAGCAGCGCTAGCGGCCCATACGAGCAGTACTTC.

This clonotype was seen only once. Sequence at one end of the junction differs from germline and may be a read error. The rearrangement joins TRBV6-5 to TRBJ1-6, with 8 bases lining up with TRBD1. The CDR3 spans 13 residues. Germline V gene data show CDR1 as MNHEY and CDR2 as SVGAGI. The CDR3 coding sequence is TGTGCCGGCAGTCTGGACAGGGCCGCACCCCTCCACTTT. Protein: CAGSLDRAAPLHF.

The CDR3 DNA is TGTGCCAGCAGTGGCGGGAGGGTGTGGAGAGAGACCCAGTACTTC. This encodes CASSGGRVWRETQYF. The V gene is TRBV25-1, the J gene TRBJ2-5, with 9 bases fitting TRBD2. This CDR3 has 15 residues. From germline, CDR1 is MGHDK and CDR2 SYGVNS. Trimming removed 4 bases from V and 4 bases from J; junction bases left unmatched: 7.

This chain joins TRBV20-1 and TRBJ1-2, with 8 bases lining up with TRBD1. Germline V gene sequence: CDR1 DFQATT, CDR2 SNEGSKA (reference sequence). The CDR3 is made up of 12 amino acids. The CDR3: CSGQGANYGYTF. The CDR3 DNA reads TGCAGCGGACAGGGAGCTAACTATGGCTACACCTTC.

In this sample, this clonotype turned up many times. The chain has TRBV5-6 and TRBJ2-1, with no clear D. This CDR3 has 12 amino acids. Germline V gives CDR1 SGHDT, CDR2 YYEEEE. Trimming took 4 bases from V and 9 from J, leaving 11 bases between them. For the CDR3, the DNA is TGTGCCAGCAGCAGCATATCAAGTGAGCAGTTCTTC. Translating it yields CASSSISSEQFF.

The rearrangement joins TRBV9 to TRBJ2-1, with D possibly TRBD1 on 6 matching bases. CDR1 and CDR2 from the germline V gene are SGDLS and YYNGEE. Between the trimmed V and J ends, which lost 0 bases and 2 bases, there was a span of 9 bases. CDR3 size: 15 residues. CDR3 in DNA: TGTGCCAGCAGCGTAGGAGGGGGAACCTACAATGAGCAGTTCTTC. Encoded protein: CASSVGGGTYNEQFF.

The table lists this clonotype with many counts. The CDR3 sequence: CSVEDRDSNYEQYF. CDR3 bases: TGCAGCGTTGAAGATCGTGACAGCAACTACGAGCAGTACTTC. V usage is TRBV29-1 and J usage is TRBJ2-7; maybe TRBD1 (5 bases). V was trimmed by 0 bases and J by 3 bases, leaving 12 bases between them. Germline lookup yields CDR1 SQVTM and CDR2 ANQGSEA. This CDR3 spans 14 amino acids.

The chain recombines TRBV4-2 with TRBJ1-2; 7 positions match TRBD1. The germline CDR1 and CDR2 sequences are LGHNA and YNFKEQ. The CDR3 covers 14 residues. Germline trimming cut 2 bases from V and 4 bases from J; bases unmatched to any gene: 4. DNA for the CDR3: TGTGCCAGCAGCCAAAGGGACAGCTCCTATGGCTACACCTTC. Its protein product is CASSQRDSSYGYTF.

The chain joins TRBV28 to TRBJ2-3; 7 bases are a match to TRBD2. Trimming took 1 base from V and 2 from J; bases not matched to a gene: 18. CDR1 and CDR2 (germline): MDHEN, SYDVKM. The CDR3 totals 20 residues. CDR3 sequence reads: CASSLFLGGRVSINTDTQYF. The CDR3 region has the DNA TGTGCCAGCAGTTTATTCCTCGGGGGGAGAGTCTCAATAAACACAGATACGCAGTATTTT.

The J gene is TRBJ1-4, the V gene TRBV27, with D maybe TRBD1 (6 bases). Germline CDR1 MNHEY, CDR2 SMNVEV (reference sequence). The ends were cut back, 10 bases at V and 3 bases at J, with 15 bases in the middle. This CDR3 has 14 residues. This chain's CDR3 is CATKIGGPNEKLFF. The CDR3 DNA reads TGTGCCACCAAGATCGGGGGCCCTAATGAAAAACTGTTTTTT.

This clonotype was seen a handful of times. V and J are TRBV10-3 and TRBJ2-1; 10 positions match TRBD2. V lost 0 bases to trimming and J lost 8 bases; unmatched junction nucleotides: 7. Per germline, CDR1 ENHRY and CDR2 SYGVKD. This CDR3 is 16 amino acids long. The CDR3, as DNA: TGTGCCATCAGTGAGTCGATCGCTAGCGGGAGCGATGAGCAGTTCTTC. Its translation is CAISESIASGSDEQFF.